The rows below give T cell receptor beta chains drawn from one sample of a study of TIL therapy for anti-PD-1-resistant metastatic lung cancer. Using immunoSEQ multiplex PCR, the repertoire was profiled, and TCRdb retains in-frame clones only, with some absent. The table has approximately 95,000 clones, about 71% seen once. Sequencing used tumor tissue, obtained at baseline. These receptors came from a person aged 25-85 years with non-small cell lung cancer. CDR3s leave out the opening cysteine and the closing phenylalanine or tryptophan. The D gene is left open where the match is weak.

CDR3 protein	D gene	J gene	V gene
ASSPRTSGRVYQETQY	TRBD2	TRBJ2-5	TRBV19
ASSFGTAGSPLH	TRBD1	TRBJ1-6	TRBV5-6
ASRGQGFYNEQF	TRBD1	TRBJ2-1	TRBV10-2
ASSLEGQTNEKLF	.	TRBJ1-4	TRBV7-9
ASKPVGISNYGYT	.	TRBJ1-2	TRBV27
ASSHGRSSYNSPLH	.	TRBJ1-6	TRBV6-6
AILTSGQETQY	TRBD2	TRBJ2-5	TRBV6-5
ASSQDFRVRGEKLF	.	TRBJ1-4	TRBV3-1/TRBV3-2
ASSLYGTSTDTQY	.	TRBJ2-3	TRBV27
ASSRTSGEGEQF	.	TRBJ2-1	TRBV11-2
ASSYSKGKTGGSYSNQPQH	TRBD1	TRBJ1-5	TRBV6-2/TRBV6-3
ASSLIQGGKTGELF	.	TRBJ2-2	TRBV5-1
SVGDRAYGTIY	TRBD1	TRBJ1-3	TRBV29-1
SASKRVATNTDTQY	.	TRBJ2-3	TRBV20-1
ASSLDRGSPDEQY	TRBD1	TRBJ2-7	TRBV5-1
ASSVSGELAGQPQH	.	TRBJ1-5	TRBV6-1
ASSQEPRGSSYNEQF	TRBD2	TRBJ2-1	TRBV4-1
ASSSGTSGTDTQY	TRBD2	TRBJ2-3	TRBV28
ASSPDRRDTEAF	TRBD1	TRBJ1-1	TRBV7-9
ASSELRRYEQY	.	TRBJ2-7	TRBV6-4
ASSLAGANVLT	.	TRBJ2-6	TRBV6-2/TRBV6-3
ASSGGTLGTEAF	.	TRBJ1-1	TRBV5-6
ASSQAIRREIDTQY	TRBD2	TRBJ2-3	TRBV4-1
ASSLRTSGSNLKY	TRBD2	TRBJ2-3	TRBV7-9
ASSYSSSVSNQPQH	.	TRBJ1-5	TRBV6-5
ATSRDRDSYYGYT	.	TRBJ1-2	TRBV15
ASIRDSSTDTQY	TRBD1	TRBJ2-3	TRBV28
ASSLGQGATVNEQF	TRBD1	TRBJ2-1	TRBV11-3
ASSSSGGDQETQY	TRBD2	TRBJ2-5	TRBV5-4
ASRYSRGTSSNEQF	TRBD2	TRBJ2-1	TRBV28
ASSLGQRNQPQH	.	TRBJ1-5	TRBV28
ASSLAENQPQH	.	TRBJ1-5	TRBV12-3/TRBV12-4
ASSQDAAGAVYEQY	.	TRBJ2-7	TRBV4-1
ASSEGVGGFYGYT	.	TRBJ1-2	TRBV2
ASSLEAYEQY	.	TRBJ2-7	TRBV7-9
ASSQPGQVNQPQH	.	TRBJ1-5	TRBV6-6
ASSSTSDEQF	TRBD2	TRBJ2-1	TRBV5-1
AIRSLGQGAPRDTQY	TRBD1	TRBJ2-3	TRBV10-3
ASSRKGSGETQY	.	TRBJ2-5	TRBV4-2
ASSLRGTGAF	TRBD1	TRBJ1-1	TRBV14
SVGRSSYNEQF	.	TRBJ2-1	TRBV29-1
ASSRKTSGRETQY	TRBD2	TRBJ2-5	TRBV11-1
ASTLGPRTGELF	.	TRBJ2-2	TRBV11-1
ASSYIYSGYNEQF	.	TRBJ2-1	TRBV6-5
ASSSDRGLNTGELF	TRBD1	TRBJ2-2	TRBV5-1
ASSRGELGEQF	TRBD2	TRBJ2-1	TRBV13